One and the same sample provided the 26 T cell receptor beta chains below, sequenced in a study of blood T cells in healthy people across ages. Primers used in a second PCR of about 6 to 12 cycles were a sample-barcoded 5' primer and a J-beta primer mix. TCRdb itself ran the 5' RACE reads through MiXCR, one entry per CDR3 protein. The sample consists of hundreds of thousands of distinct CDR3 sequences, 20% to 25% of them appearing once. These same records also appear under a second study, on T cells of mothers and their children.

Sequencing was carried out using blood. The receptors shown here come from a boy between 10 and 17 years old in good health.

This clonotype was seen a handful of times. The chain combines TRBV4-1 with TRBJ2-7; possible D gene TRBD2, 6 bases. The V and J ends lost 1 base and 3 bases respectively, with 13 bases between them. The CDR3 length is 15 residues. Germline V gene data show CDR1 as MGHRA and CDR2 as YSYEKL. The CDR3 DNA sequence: TGCGCCAGCAGCCAAGTCGGTGACGGGAGCTACGAGCAGTACTTC. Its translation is CASSQVGDGSYEQYF.

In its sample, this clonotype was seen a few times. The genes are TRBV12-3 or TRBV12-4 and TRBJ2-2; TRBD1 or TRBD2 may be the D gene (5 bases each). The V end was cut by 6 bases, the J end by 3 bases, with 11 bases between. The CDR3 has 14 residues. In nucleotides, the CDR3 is TGTGCCAGCAGCACCGGGACGTACACCGGGGAGCTGTTTTTT. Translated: CASSTGTYTGELFF.

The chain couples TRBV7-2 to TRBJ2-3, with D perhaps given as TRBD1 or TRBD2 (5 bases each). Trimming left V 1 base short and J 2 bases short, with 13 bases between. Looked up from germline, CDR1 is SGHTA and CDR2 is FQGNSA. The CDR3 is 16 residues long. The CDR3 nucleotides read TGTGCCAGCAGCTTAGTCTCCGGGGCGACCACAGATACGCAGTATTTT. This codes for CASSLVSGATTDTQYF.

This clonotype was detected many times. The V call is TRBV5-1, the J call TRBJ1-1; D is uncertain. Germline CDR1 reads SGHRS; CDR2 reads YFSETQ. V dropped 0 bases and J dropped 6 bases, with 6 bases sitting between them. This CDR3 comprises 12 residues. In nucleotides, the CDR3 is TGCGCCAGCAGCTTGGAGGGCGCTGAAGCTTTCTTT. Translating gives CASSLEGAEAFF. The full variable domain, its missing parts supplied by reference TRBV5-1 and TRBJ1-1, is KAGVTQTPRYLIKTRGQQVTLSCSPISGHRSVSWYQQTPGQGLQFLFEYFSETQRNKGNFPGRFSGRQFSNSRSEMNVSTLELGDSALYLCASSLEGAEAFFGQGTRLTVV.

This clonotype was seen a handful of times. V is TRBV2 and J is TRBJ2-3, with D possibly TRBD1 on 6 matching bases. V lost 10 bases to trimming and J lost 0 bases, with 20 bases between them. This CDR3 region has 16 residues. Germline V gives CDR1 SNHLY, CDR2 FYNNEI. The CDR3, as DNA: TGTGCCATTCTACCCATGAGGGACACTAGCACAGATACGCAGTATTTT. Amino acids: CAILPMRDTSTDTQYF.

The CDR3: CASSPGHQNSEQYF. CDR3 DNA: TGTGCCAGCAGCCCGGGACACCAAAATTCAGAGCAGTACTTC. J is TRBJ2-5 and V is TRBV7-9, with D possibly TRBD1 on 6 matching bases. V gave up 5 bases and J gave up 11 bases, with 21 bases separating them. Germline assignment: CDR1 SEHNR and CDR2 FQNEAQ (reference sequence). This CDR3 spans 14 amino acids.

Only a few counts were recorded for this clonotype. The DNA for the CDR3 is TGTGCCAGCAGTAAAGGACTAGCGGGGCGCAATGAGCAGTTCTTC. This encodes CASSKGLAGRNEQFF. The chain employs TRBV7-3 and TRBJ2-1; TRBD2 agrees at 12 bases. The V and J ends lost 6 bases and 6 bases, in that order; junction bases with no gene match: 6. There are 15 residues in the CDR3. Germline V gene sequence: CDR1 SGHTA, CDR2 FQGTGA.

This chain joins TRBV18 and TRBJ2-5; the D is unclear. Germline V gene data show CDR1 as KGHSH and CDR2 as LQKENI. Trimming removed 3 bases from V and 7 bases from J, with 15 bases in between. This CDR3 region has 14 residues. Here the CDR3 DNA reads TGTGCCAGCTCACCCGCGGACCAGGTCGGGACCCAGTACTTC. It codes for CASSPADQVGTQYF.

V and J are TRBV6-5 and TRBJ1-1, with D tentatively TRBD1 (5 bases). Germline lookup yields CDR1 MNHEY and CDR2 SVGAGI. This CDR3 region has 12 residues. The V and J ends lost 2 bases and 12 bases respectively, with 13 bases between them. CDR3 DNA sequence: TGTGCCAGCAGTTACATCGGGGGGGGAACTTTCTTT. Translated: CASSYIGGGTFF.

The CDR3 DNA reads TGTGCCAGCAGCCCTCCGGCAGGGAACGAGCAGTACTTC. Its translation: CASSPPAGNEQYF. V is TRBV7-9 and J is TRBJ2-7; possibly TRBD1 for D (5 bases). This CDR3 has 13 amino acids. CDR1 is SEHNR, CDR2 FQNEAQ, per germline (reference sequence). Deletions cut 5 bases from V and 5 bases from J, with 13 bases between.

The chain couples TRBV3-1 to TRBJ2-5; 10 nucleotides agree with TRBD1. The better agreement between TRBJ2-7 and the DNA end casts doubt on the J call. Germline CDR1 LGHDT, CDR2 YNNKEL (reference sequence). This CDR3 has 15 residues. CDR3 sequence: CASSQDLGTGDEQYF. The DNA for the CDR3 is TGTGCCAGCAGCCAAGATCTTGGGACAGGGGACGAGCAGTACTTC.

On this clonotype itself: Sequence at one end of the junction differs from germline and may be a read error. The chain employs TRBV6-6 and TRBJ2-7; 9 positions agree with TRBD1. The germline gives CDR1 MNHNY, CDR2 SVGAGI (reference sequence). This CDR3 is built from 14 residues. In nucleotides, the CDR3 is TGTGCCTGCAGTCTAAGGGACAGGGCCTACGAGCAGTACTTC. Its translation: CACSLRDRAYEQYF.

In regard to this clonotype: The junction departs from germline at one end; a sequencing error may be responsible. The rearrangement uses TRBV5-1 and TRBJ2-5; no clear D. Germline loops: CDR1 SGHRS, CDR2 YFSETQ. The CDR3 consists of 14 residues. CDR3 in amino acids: CASRLEPDGETQYF. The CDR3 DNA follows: TGCGCCAGCAGATTGGAGCCCGATGGGGAGACCCAGTACTTC.

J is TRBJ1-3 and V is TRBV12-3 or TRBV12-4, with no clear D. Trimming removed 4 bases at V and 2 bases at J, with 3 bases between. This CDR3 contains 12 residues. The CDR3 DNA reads TGTGCCAGCAGTTCAGCTGGAAACACCATATATTTT. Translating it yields CASSSAGNTIYF.

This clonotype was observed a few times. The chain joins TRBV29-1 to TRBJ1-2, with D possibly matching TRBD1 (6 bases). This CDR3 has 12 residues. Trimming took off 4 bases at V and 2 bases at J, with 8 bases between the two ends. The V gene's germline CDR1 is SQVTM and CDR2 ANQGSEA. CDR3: CSVGQENYGYTF. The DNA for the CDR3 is TGCAGCGTTGGACAGGAAAACTATGGCTACACCTTC.

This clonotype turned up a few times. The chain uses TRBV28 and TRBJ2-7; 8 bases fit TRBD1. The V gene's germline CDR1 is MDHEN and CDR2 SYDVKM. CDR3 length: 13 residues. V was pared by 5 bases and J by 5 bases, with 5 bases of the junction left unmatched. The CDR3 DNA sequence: TGTGCCAGCAGTCCCGACAGGGGCCACGAGCAGTACTTC. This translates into CASSPDRGHEQYF. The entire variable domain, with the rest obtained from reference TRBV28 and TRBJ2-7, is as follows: DVKVTQSSRYLVKRTGEKVFLECVQDMDHENMFWYRQDPGLGLRLIYFSYDVKMKEKGDIPEGYSVSREKKERFSLILESASTNQTSMYLCASSPDRGHEQYFGPGTRLTVT.

In nucleotides, the CDR3 is TGTGCCAGCAGCGTACGCGGGAGCTCCTACGAGCAGTACTTC. Its protein is CASSVRGSSYEQYF. This chain links TRBV9 with TRBJ2-7; 7 bases agree with TRBD2. This CDR3 has 14 amino acids. The germline gives CDR1 SGDLS, CDR2 YYNGEE. Trimming at V came to 1 base and at J to 0 bases, leaving 1 base not matched to a gene.

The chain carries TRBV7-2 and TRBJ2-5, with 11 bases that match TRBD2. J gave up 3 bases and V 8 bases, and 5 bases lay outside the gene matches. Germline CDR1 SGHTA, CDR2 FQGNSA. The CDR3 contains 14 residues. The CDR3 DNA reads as TGTGCCAGCTTAGGACTAGCGGGTGAAGAGACCCAGTACTTC. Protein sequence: CASLGLAGEETQYF.

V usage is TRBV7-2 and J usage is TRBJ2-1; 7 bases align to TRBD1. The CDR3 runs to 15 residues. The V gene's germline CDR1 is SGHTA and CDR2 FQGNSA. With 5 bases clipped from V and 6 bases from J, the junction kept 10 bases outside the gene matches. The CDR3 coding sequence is TGTGCCAGCAGCAACCTCAGGGGGAAATTCAATGAGCAGTTCTTC. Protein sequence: CASSNLRGKFNEQFF.

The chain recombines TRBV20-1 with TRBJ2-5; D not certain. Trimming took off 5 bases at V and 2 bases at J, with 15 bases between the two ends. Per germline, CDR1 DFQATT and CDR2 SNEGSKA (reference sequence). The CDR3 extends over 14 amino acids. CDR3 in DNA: TGCAGTGCTCCACCCCGAGGCCAACAAGAGACCCAGTACTTC. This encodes CSAPPRGQQETQYF.

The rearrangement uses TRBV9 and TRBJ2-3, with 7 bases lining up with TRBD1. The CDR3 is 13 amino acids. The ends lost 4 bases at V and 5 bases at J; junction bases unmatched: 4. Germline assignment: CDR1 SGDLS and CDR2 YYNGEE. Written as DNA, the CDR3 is TGTGCCAGCAGCTTAGGGGGCCAAGATACGCAGTATTTT. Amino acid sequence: CASSLGGQDTQYF.

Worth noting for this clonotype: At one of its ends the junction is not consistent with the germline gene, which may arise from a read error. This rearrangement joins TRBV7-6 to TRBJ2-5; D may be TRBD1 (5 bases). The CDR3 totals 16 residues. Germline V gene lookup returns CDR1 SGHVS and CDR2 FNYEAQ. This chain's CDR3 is CTSSLDSRNLPETQYF. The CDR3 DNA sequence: TGTACCAGCAGCTTAGACAGCCGAAACCTCCCCGAGACCCAGTACTTC.

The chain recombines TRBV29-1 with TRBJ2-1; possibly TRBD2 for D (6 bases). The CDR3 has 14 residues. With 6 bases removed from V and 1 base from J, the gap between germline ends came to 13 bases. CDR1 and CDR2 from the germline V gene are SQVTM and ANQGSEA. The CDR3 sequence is CSVPRESSYNEQFF. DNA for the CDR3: TGCAGCGTACCTCGGGAGTCGTCCTACAATGAGCAGTTCTTC.

The CDR3 DNA reads as TGCAGCGTTTCAGCGGGGGCGGGATCGTGGAATGAGCAGTTCTTC. Protein sequence: CSVSAGAGSWNEQFF. This chain joins TRBV29-1 and TRBJ2-1; 8 nucleotides match TRBD2. Germline CDR1 is SQVTM and CDR2 is ANQGSEA. Trimming cost V 5 bases and J 7 bases; bases outside gene matches: 13. The CDR3 is 15 amino acids.

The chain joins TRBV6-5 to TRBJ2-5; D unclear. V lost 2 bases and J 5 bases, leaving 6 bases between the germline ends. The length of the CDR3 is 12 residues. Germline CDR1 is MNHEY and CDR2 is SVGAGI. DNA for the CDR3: TGTGCCAGCAGTTACGATGAGGAGACCCAGTACTTC. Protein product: CASSYDEETQYF.

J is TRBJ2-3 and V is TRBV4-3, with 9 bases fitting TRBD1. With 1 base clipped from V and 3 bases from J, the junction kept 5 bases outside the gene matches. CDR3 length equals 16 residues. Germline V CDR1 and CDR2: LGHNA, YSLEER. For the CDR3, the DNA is TGCGCCAGCAGCCAAGGGGACAGGGTGTGGACAGATACGCAGTATTTT. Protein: CASSQGDRVWTDTQYF.